The TCR beta chain under discussion was sequenced for a study of blood T cells in healthy people across ages. Study-wide results and limits: While age rose, TCR beta diversity per million T cells dropped in a roughly linear way.

Sample-barcoded 5' priming and a J-beta primer mix drove a second PCR of about 6 to 12 cycles. The template-switch adaptor was a 5' adaptor with 12 random nucleotides. It tagged each cDNA molecule. From the 5' RACE reads, TCRdb called clonotypes with MiXCR, one entry per CDR3 protein. The sample shows roughly 640,000 distinct CDR3 sequences, approximately 30% of them seen only once. Isolated PBMCs totaled at least 6 million in each sample. The CDR3 has 13 amino acids. The germline V gene encodes CDR1 KGHSH and CDR2 LQKENI. Trimming cost V 6 bases and J 4 bases, with 10 bases left between them. With regard to this clonotype: Its target is not known.

The receptor was derived from a woman over 75 in good health. This rearrangement joins TRBV18 to TRBJ1-5; D is ambiguous. Material: blood. The DNA for the CDR3 is TGTGCCAGCTCTACCGGGGAGAATCAGCCCCAGCATTTT. Translating it yields CASSTGENQPQHF.